The 27 T cell receptor beta chains presented below share a single source sample, sequenced in a study of cytomegalovirus exposure and HLA in healthy donors. The PCR used 60 Vbeta and 13 Jbeta primers. Data came from immunoSEQ multiplex PCR; TCRdb stores just in-frame clones and leaves some out. This table has fewer than 45,000 clones, roughly 69% appearing once. The sequencing sample was made of PBMCs. These receptor sequences come from a woman under 40 in good health and CMV-seronegative.

This clone appeared a single time. The chain links TRBV10-3 to TRBJ1-2, with D maybe TRBD1 (5 bases). With 5 bases removed from V and 0 bases from J, the gap between germline ends came to 25 bases. Germline V lookup: CDR1 ENHRY, CDR2 SYGVKD. The CDR3 spans 19 residues. The CDR3 loop reads CAISTPVQWGVPANYGYTF. The CDR3 nucleotides read TGTGCCATCAGTACGCCAGTCCAATGGGGGGTTCCAGCTAACTATGGCTACACCTTC.

The genes are TRBV7-9 and TRBJ2-4; 10 bases match TRBD1. The CDR3 has 16 residues. Trimming at V came to 4 bases and at J to 7 bases, leaving 10 bases not matched to a gene. The germline CDR1 and CDR2 sequences are SEHNR and FQNEAQ (reference sequence). CDR3 region: CASSYGRDRGFNIQYF. In nucleotides, the CDR3 is TGTGCCAGCAGCTATGGCCGGGACAGGGGTTTCAACATTCAGTACTTC. Together with reference TRBV7-9 and TRBJ2-4, the CDR3 gives the full variable domain: DTGVSQNPRHKITKRGQNVTFRCDPISEHNRLYWYRQTLGQGPEFLTYFQNEAQLEKSRLLSDRFSAERPKGSFSTLEIQRTEQGDSAMYLCASSYGRDRGFNIQYFGAGTRLSVL.

This clone has a handful of counts. The rearrangement links TRBV6-4 to TRBJ2-1; D not certain. Trimming removed 0 bases at V and 5 bases at J, with 8 bases between. Germline CDR1 reads MRHNA; CDR2 reads SNTAGT. The length of the CDR3 is 14 residues. The CDR3 loop is CASSDSGENNEQFF. The CDR3 DNA is TGTGCCAGCAGTGACTCCGGTGAGAACAATGAGCAGTTCTTC.

The genes are TRBV29-1 and TRBJ2-4, with a possible D match to TRBD1 (5 bases). The germline V gene has CDR1 SQVTM and CDR2 ANQGSEA. Trimming took 6 bases from V and 8 from J, leaving 17 bases between them. The CDR3 consists of 13 residues. The CDR3 region is CSVGPGLGDIQYF. In DNA, the CDR3 is TGCAGCGTAGGGCCCGGCTTAGGGGACATTCAGTACTTC. Filled out from reference TRBV29-1 and TRBJ2-4, the complete variable domain reads SAVISQKPSRDICQRGTSLTIQCQVDSQVTMMFWYRQQPGQSLTLIATANQGSEATYESGFVIDKFPISRPNLTFSTLTVSNMSPEDSSIYLCSVGPGLGDIQYFGAGTRLSVL.

This chain links TRBV5-4 with TRBJ2-2, with 10 bases that match TRBD1. There are 16 residues in the CDR3. Germline CDR1 reads SGHNT; CDR2 reads YYREEE (reference sequence). Unmatched junction bases numbered 5, after V lost 3 bases and J lost 3 bases. CDR3 in DNA: TGTGCCAGCAGCTCGGGACAGGGGAGGGACACCGGGGAGCTGTTTTTT. Translation gives CASSSGQGRDTGELFF.

This clone has only a few counts. The V and J genes are TRBV5-6 and TRBJ2-3; 13 bases match TRBD2. Germline V lookup: CDR1 SGHDT, CDR2 YYEEEE. The V segment lost 6 bases and the J segment 5 bases; nucleotides outside the gene matches: 9. There are 16 residues in the CDR3. The DNA for the CDR3 is TGTGCCAGCAAGAAACTAGCGGGGGGGCAAGTAGATACGCAGTATTTT. Its protein is CASKKLAGGQVDTQYF.

The rearrangement links TRBV10-3 to TRBJ1-2; D is uncertain. Germline V gene sequence: CDR1 ENHRY, CDR2 SYGVKD. The CDR3 contains 16 residues. V dropped 2 bases and J dropped 7 bases, with 20 bases sitting between them. DNA of the CDR3: TGTGCCATCAGTGAGGCCCTGGGCGATCGGCGACGTGGCTACACCTTC. Its translation is CAISEALGDRRRGYTF.

The chain joins TRBV30 to TRBJ2-7; D is unresolved. The CDR3 is made up of 11 amino acids. V shed 1 base and J shed 4 bases, with 5 bases lying between them. Germline lookup yields CDR1 GTSNPN and CDR2 SVGIG (reference sequence). The CDR3 bases are TGTGCCTGGAGTGCGGGTTACGAGCAGTACTTC. It is translated as CAWSAGYEQYF.

The CDR3 loop is CASSWPGNSQETQYF. CDR3 nucleotide sequence: TGTGCCAGCAGCTGGCCGGGAAATTCTCAAGAGACCCAGTACTTC. J is TRBJ2-5 and V is TRBV7-2; the D gene is possibly TRBD2 (5 bases). V was clipped by 4 bases and J by 2 bases, with 14 bases between them. Germline V gene lookup returns CDR1 SGHTA and CDR2 FQGNSA. The CDR3 extends over 15 amino acids.

The rearrangement uses TRBV29-1 and TRBJ2-7, with D hard to call. The CDR3 loop spans 15 amino acids. V was trimmed by 0 bases and J by 3 bases, leaving 15 bases between them. Germline values: CDR1 SQVTM, CDR2 ANQGSEA. The CDR3 protein is CSVEDDRRQDYEQYF. The CDR3 region has the DNA TGCAGCGTTGAAGATGACCGAAGGCAGGACTACGAGCAGTACTTC.

V is TRBV6-5 and J is TRBJ1-2, with TRBD1 identical over 8 bases. There are 14 residues in the CDR3. The J segment lost 6 bases and the V segment lost 6 bases, leaving 9 bases of the junction unmatched. The V gene's germline CDR1 is MNHEY and CDR2 SVGAGI. DNA of the CDR3: TGTGCCAGCAGGACGGACAGGGATCCTGATGGCTACACCTTC. Protein sequence: CASRTDRDPDGYTF.

The gene calls are TRBV5-4 and TRBJ2-1; 8 nucleotides align to TRBD2. With V trimmed by 2 bases and J by 15 bases, 7 bases remained unmatched. Germline V lookup: CDR1 SGHNT, CDR2 YYREEE (reference sequence). There are 12 residues in the CDR3. CDR3 DNA: TGTGCCAGCAGCTTAGAACGGGAGGGCCGGTTCTTC. Translating it yields CASSLEREGRFF.

This rearrangement joins TRBV7-9 to TRBJ2-4, with TRBD2 matching 7 bases. Germline V gene data show CDR1 as SEHNR and CDR2 as FQNEAQ (reference sequence). Trimming removed 1 base from V and 6 bases from J; junction bases left unmatched: 6. The CDR3 has 15 residues. CDR3 in DNA: TGTGCCAGCAGCTTAGTTGCGGGAGCGGGAAACATTCAGTACTTC. As protein: CASSLVAGAGNIQYF.

The genes are TRBV2 and TRBJ2-2, with 10 bases that match TRBD2. CDR1 is SNHLY, CDR2 FYNNEI, per germline. Trimming at V came to 2 bases and at J to 7 bases, leaving 16 bases not matched to a gene. The CDR3 sequence is 19 residues long. CDR3 amino acids: CASSEPGAGGGISGGELFF. In DNA, the CDR3 is TGTGCCAGCAGTGAACCCGGAGCGGGAGGGGGGATTTCGGGCGGGGAGCTGTTTTTT.

The rearrangement uses TRBV1 and TRBJ2-1; the table names TRBD2, a call not compared with the DNA. TRBV1 corresponds to a pseudogene. This CDR3 comprises 15 residues. The CDR3 nucleotides read TGCACCAGCAGCCTTTGGACTAGCGATTACAATGAGCAGTTCTTC. This sequence encodes CTSSLWTSDYNEQFF.

The rearrangement joins TRBV7-9 to TRBJ2-5; 14 bases align to TRBD2. CDR3 length equals 16 residues. Unmatched junction bases numbered 7, after V lost 5 bases and J lost 5 bases. Germline CDR1 and CDR2: SEHNR and FQNEAQ (reference sequence). CDR3 sequence: CASSRTSGRNVETQYF. The CDR3 bases are TGTGCCAGCAGCAGGACTAGCGGGAGGAACGTGGAGACCCAGTACTTC.

This clone appeared once. The gene calls are TRBV5-4 and TRBJ2-1, with TRBD2 identical over 12 bases. Germline loops: CDR1 SGHNT, CDR2 YYREEE (reference sequence). This CDR3 contains 16 residues. Trimming cost V 5 bases and J 9 bases; bases outside gene matches: 12. The CDR3, as DNA: TGTGCCAGCAGTCCCATACGACTAGCGGGAGTATTTGAGCAGTTCTTC. Protein product: CASSPIRLAGVFEQFF.

The V call is TRBV7-8, the J call TRBJ1-2; perhaps TRBD1 as D (5 bases). The CDR3 is 14 residues long. Germline V CDR1 and CDR2: SGHVS, FQNEAQ. The germline V and J ends were trimmed by 0 bases and 5 bases, with 10 bases remaining between them. This chain's CDR3 is CASSLAGGMYGYTF. CDR3 DNA: TGTGCCAGCAGCTTAGCGGGGGGGATGTATGGCTACACCTTC.

V is TRBV30 and J is TRBJ2-5; D may be TRBD2 (5 bases). V was clipped by 1 base and J by 6 bases, with 15 bases between them. The CDR3 has 14 amino acids. Looked up from germline, CDR1 is GTSNPN and CDR2 is SVGIG (reference sequence). CDR3 amino acids: CAWSAPGSGQTQYF. For the CDR3, the DNA is TGTGCCTGGAGTGCCCCGGGGTCCGGTCAGACCCAGTACTTC. Based on the CDR3 plus reference TRBV30 and TRBJ2-5, the full variable domain is SQTIHQWPATLVQPVGSPLSLECTVEGTSNPNLYWYRQAAGRGLQLLFYSVGIGQISSEVPQNLSASRPQDRQFILSSKKLLLSDSGFYLCAWSAPGSGQTQYFGPGTRLLVL.

The chain has TRBV6-5 and TRBJ2-7, with unresolved D. V dropped 0 bases and J dropped 1 base, with 10 bases sitting between them. CDR3 size: 15 residues. Germline CDR1 reads MNHEY; CDR2 reads SVGAGI. The CDR3 reads CASSYSLFESYEQYF. Here the CDR3 DNA reads TGTGCCAGCAGTTACTCACTATTCGAGTCCTACGAGCAGTACTTC.

The chain has TRBV28 and TRBJ2-1, with TRBD1 matching 8 bases. The CDR3 spans 13 residues. The germline V gene encodes CDR1 MDHEN and CDR2 SYDVKM. Trimming took 2 bases from V and 10 from J; bases not matched to a gene: 4. The DNA of the CDR3 is TGTGCCAGCAGTTTAGGACAGGGTGGAGAGCAGTTCTTC. It yields the protein CASSLGQGGEQFF.

The genes are TRBV9 and TRBJ2-3, with D possibly matching TRBD2 (5 bases). The V and J ends lost 0 bases and 5 bases respectively, with 10 bases between them. This CDR3 has 14 amino acids. Germline V gene lookup returns CDR1 SGDLS and CDR2 YYNGEE. The CDR3 coding sequence is TGTGCCAGCAGCGTAGGCGGGTTAGTAGATACGCAGTATTTT. It translates to CASSVGGLVDTQYF.

This clone has a handful of counts. The chain couples TRBV2 to TRBJ2-7; 10 bases align to TRBD1. Germline V gene data show CDR1 as SNHLY and CDR2 as FYNNEI. The CDR3 loop spans 14 amino acids. After removal of 6 bases from V and 6 bases from J, the junction contained 8 bases not matched to a gene. CDR3 region: CASRWTGGRVEQYF. The CDR3 DNA reads as TGTGCCAGCAGATGGACAGGGGGACGGGTCGAGCAGTACTTC.

This chain connects TRBV5-4 to TRBJ2-3; D perhaps matches TRBD1 (6 bases). The CDR3 has 13 amino acids. In germline, CDR1 is SGHNT, CDR2 YYREEE (reference sequence). Trimming removed 4 bases at V and 4 bases at J, with 10 bases between. CDR3 bases: TGTGCCAGCAGCGTCCGGACAGCAGATACGCAGTATTTT. Protein sequence: CASSVRTADTQYF. Variable domain in full (rest from reference TRBV5-4 and TRBJ2-3): ETGVTQSPTHLIKTRGQQVTLRCSSQSGHNTVSWYQQALGQGPQFIFQYYREEENGRGNFPPRFSGLQFPNYSSELNVNALELDDSALYLCASSVRTADTQYFGPGTRLTVL.

J is TRBJ1-2 and V is TRBV30; tentatively, D is TRBD1 (5 bases). This CDR3 contains 11 residues. CDR1 is GTSNPN and CDR2 is SVGIG in the germline V gene (reference sequence). V was clipped by 0 bases and J by 7 bases, with 6 bases between them. The CDR3 DNA sequence: TGTGCCTGGAGTGTACAGGTTGGCTACACCTTC. It specifies CAWSVQVGYTF.

CDR3 region: CAWGTGVTGEKLFF. The CDR3 nucleotides are TGTGCCTGGGGCACAGGGGTGACGGGTGAAAAACTGTTTTTT. J is TRBJ1-4 and V is TRBV30; the match to TRBD1 covers 7 bases. V lost 5 bases, J lost 7 bases, and 10 bases stayed unmatched. CDR1 and CDR2 from the germline V gene are GTSNPN and SVGIG (reference sequence). The CDR3 contains 14 residues.

This clone was detected only once. This chain uses TRBV5-4 with TRBJ2-5; TRBD2 agrees at 9 bases. Trimming removed 0 bases from V and 4 bases from J; junction bases left unmatched: 10. The CDR3 totals 17 residues. CDR1 is SGHNT and CDR2 is YYREEE in the germline V gene (reference sequence). As DNA, the CDR3 is TGTGCCAGCAGCTTGGAGGGGGGCGGGAGGGCCGGAGAGACCCAGTACTTC. It yields the protein CASSLEGGGRAGETQYF.